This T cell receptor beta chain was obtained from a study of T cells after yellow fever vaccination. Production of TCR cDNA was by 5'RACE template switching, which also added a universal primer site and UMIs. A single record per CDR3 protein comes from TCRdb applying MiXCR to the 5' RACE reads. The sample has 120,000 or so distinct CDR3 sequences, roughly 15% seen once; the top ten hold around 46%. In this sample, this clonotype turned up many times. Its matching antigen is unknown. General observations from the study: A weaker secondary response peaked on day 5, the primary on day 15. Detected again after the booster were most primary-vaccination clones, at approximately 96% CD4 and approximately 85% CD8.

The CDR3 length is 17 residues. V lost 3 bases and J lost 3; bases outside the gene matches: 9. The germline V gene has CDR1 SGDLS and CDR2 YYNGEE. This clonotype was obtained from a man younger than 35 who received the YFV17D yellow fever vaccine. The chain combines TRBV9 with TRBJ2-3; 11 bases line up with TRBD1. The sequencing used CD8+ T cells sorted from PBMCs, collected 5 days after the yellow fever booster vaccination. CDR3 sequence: CASSALFRDRGTDTQYF. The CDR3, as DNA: TGTGCCAGCAGCGCATTGTTCCGGGACAGGGGGACAGATACGCAGTATTTT. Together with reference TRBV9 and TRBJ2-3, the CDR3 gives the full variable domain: DSGVTQTPKHLITATGQRVTLRCSPRSGDLSVYWYQQSLDQGLQFLIQYYNGEERAKGNILERFSAQQFPDLHSELNLSSLELGDSALYFCASSALFRDRGTDTQYFGPGTRLTVL.